This T cell receptor (beta chain) was documented in a study of Graves' ophthalmopathy and Graves' hyperthyroidism. The CDR3 covers 17 residues. V was cut by 5 bases and J by 2 bases, with 18 bases left in between. Germline CDR1 reads SGHTA; CDR2 reads FQGNSA. The table lists this clonotype with a count of one. RNA transcripts yielded amplified TCR beta CDR3 regions. First-round RT-PCR with HTBI primers preceded a second-round multiplex PCR. Each CDR3 protein is one row after TCRdb ran MiXCR on the multiplex PCR reads. The profile covers 260,000 or so distinct CDR3 sequences, with around 42% appearing a single time and approximately 51% taken by the ten largest.

The chain carries TRBV7-2 and TRBJ2-2, with D maybe TRBD1 (6 bases). The sequenced material came from peripheral blood. This clonotype was sampled from an adult man with Graves' ophthalmopathy. The CDR3 loop reads CASSTQQGVANTGELFF. For the CDR3, the DNA is TGTGCCAGCAGCACCCAACAGGGTGTGGCAAACACCGGGGAGCTGTTTTTT.